The clone carrying this TCR beta chain was detected only a few times. The data belong to a study of blood T cell repertoires in COVID-19. For the study at large: T cells, B-cell-depleted T cells, or PBMCs provided the cDNA or gDNA that served as material.

Per germline, CDR1 LNHDA and CDR2 SQIVND (reference sequence). Trimming cost V 2 bases and J 1 base, with 12 bases left between them. This CDR3 contains 15 residues. How the authors handled the data: Nucleated cell counts were estimated from reference gene primer amplification. The repertoire was sequenced with immunoSEQ multiplex PCR; TCRdb's copy has only in-frame clones and lacks some. V, J and clone size are those of that table, while D and trimming were read from the DNA. The sample lists 95,000 or so clones, 86% occurring once. The chain has TRBV19 and TRBJ2-7; possibly TRBD2 for D (6 bases). The source of this sequence is a man at least 80 years old with active or convalescent COVID-19. Sequencing input: peripheral blood. CDR3 nucleotide sequence: TGTGCCAGTAGTATAAGAGCGGAGGGGTCCTACGAGCAGTACTTC. The encoded protein is CASSIRAEGSYEQYF. The whole variable domain, remainder taken from reference TRBV19 and TRBJ2-7, is DGGITQSPKYLFRKEGQNVTLSCEQNLNHDAMYWYRQDPGQGLRLIYYSQIVNDFQKGDIAEGYSVSREKKESFPLTVTSAQKNPTAFYLCASSIRAEGSYEQYFGPGTRLTVT.